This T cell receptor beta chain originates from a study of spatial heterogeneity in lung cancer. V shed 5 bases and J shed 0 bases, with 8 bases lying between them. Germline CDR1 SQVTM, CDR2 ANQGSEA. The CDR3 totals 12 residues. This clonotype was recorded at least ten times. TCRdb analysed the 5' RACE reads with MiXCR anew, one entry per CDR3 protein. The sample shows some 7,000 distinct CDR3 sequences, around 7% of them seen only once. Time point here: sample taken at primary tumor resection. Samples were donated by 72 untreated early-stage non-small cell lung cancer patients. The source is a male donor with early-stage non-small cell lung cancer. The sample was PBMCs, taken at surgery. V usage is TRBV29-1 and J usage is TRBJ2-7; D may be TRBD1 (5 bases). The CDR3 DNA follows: TGCAGCGTTAAACAGGACTCCTACGAGCAGTACTTC. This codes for CSVKQDSYEQYF.